These 16 T cell receptor beta chains were sequenced from one sample in a study of OX40 agonist ivuxolimab in advanced cancers. Sequenced by immunoSEQ multiplex PCR; TCRdb stores in-frame clones only, minus some. The profile shows about 19,000 clones, around 91% of them singletons. The sample consisted of CD4+ or CD8+ T cells sorted from blood, taken in a trial of the OX40 agonist ivuxolimab. The receptor source for this set is an adult with an advanced solid tumor such as melanoma, head and neck, liver or kidney cancer.

The rearrangement links TRBV29-1 to TRBJ2-6; TRBD1 is a possible D gene (5 bases). The V gene lost 0 bases and the J gene lost 0 bases, with 12 bases spanning the gap. Per the germline V gene, CDR1 is SQVTM and CDR2 is ANQGSEA. The CDR3 runs 17 residues. DNA of the CDR3: TGCAGCGTTGAAGATCTCGGACACCTCTCTGGGGCCAACGTCCTGACTTTC. This codes for CSVEDLGHLSGANVLTF.

The CDR3 nucleotides are TGTGCCTGGACGAGCGGGAGGGGAACAGATACGCAGTATTTT. The encoded protein is CAWTSGRGTDTQYF. The chain is built from TRBV30 and TRBJ2-3, with 10 nucleotides matching TRBD2. Looked up from germline, CDR1 is GTSNPN and CDR2 is SVGIG (reference sequence). The CDR3 spans 14 residues. V lost 4 bases and J lost 3; bases outside the gene matches: 4.

The J gene is TRBJ2-3, the V gene TRBV5-4; weak D call: TRBD2 (6 bases). This CDR3 is 16 amino acids long. Germline lookup yields CDR1 SGHNT and CDR2 YYREEE (reference sequence). Deletions cut 4 bases from V and 1 base from J, with 16 bases between. The CDR3 sequence is CASSPNPGDRTDTQYF. CDR3 in DNA: TGTGCCAGCAGCCCAAACCCGGGAGATCGCACAGATACGCAGTATTTT.

This sequence joins TRBV13 and TRBJ2-5; 8 bases are shared with TRBD1. This CDR3 is 15 amino acids long. The germline V gene has CDR1 PRHDT and CDR2 FYEKMQ (reference sequence). V gave up 1 base and J gave up 1 base; unmatched junction bases: 2. The CDR3: CASSLEQGGQETQYF. As DNA, the CDR3 is TGTGCCAGCAGCTTAGAACAGGGGGGCCAAGAGACCCAGTACTTC. The whole variable domain, remainder taken from reference TRBV13 and TRBJ2-5, is AAGVIQSPRHLIKEKRETATLKCYPIPRHDTVYWYQQGPGQDPQFLISFYEKMQSDKGSIPDRFSAQQFSDYHSELNMSSLELGDSALYFCASSLEQGGQETQYFGPGTRLLVL.

This chain's CDR3 is CASSQGSAGNYEQYF. As DNA, the CDR3 is TGCGCCAGCAGCCAAGGGTCGGCCGGAAACTACGAGCAGTACTTC. The chain combines TRBV4-1 with TRBJ2-7; D unresolved. V was clipped by 1 base and J by 3 bases, with 13 bases between them. CDR1 and CDR2 from the germline V gene are MGHRA and YSYEKL. CDR3 length equals 15 residues.

This clone is medium-sized within its sample. Here the CDR3 reads CASSQGMRGQFF. In DNA, the CDR3 is TGTGCCAGCAGCCAAGGGATGAGGGGGCAGTTCTTC. V gene TRBV14 combines with J gene TRBJ2-1, with D perhaps matching TRBD1 or TRBD2 (5 bases each). This CDR3 contains 12 residues. Germline CDR1 and CDR2: SGHDN and FVKESK. V was cut by 1 base and J by 12 bases, with 10 bases left in between.

The V call is TRBV7-8, the J call TRBJ2-3, with 8 bases matching TRBD2. Germline CDR1 reads SGHVS; CDR2 reads FQNEAQ. This CDR3 is 17 amino acids long. After removal of 0 bases from V and 2 bases from J, the junction contained 7 bases not matched to a gene. CDR3 amino acids: CASSLAYGLASTDTQYF. CDR3 sequence (DNA): TGTGCCAGCAGCTTAGCTTACGGACTAGCATCCACAGATACGCAGTATTTT.

This chain links TRBV4-1 with TRBJ2-3; perhaps D is TRBD1 or TRBD2 (5 bases each). The CDR3 has 15 residues. Germline V gene sequence: CDR1 MGHRA, CDR2 YSYEKL. The V end was cut by 6 bases, the J end by 0 bases, with 13 bases between. The CDR3 DNA follows: TGCGCCAGCAGACTAGACAGCCCTAGCACAGATACGCAGTATTTT. Its protein product is CASRLDSPSTDTQYF.

The CDR3 coding sequence is TGTGCCGGACATCTGGCCGGGGAGCTGTTTTTT. Protein product: CAGHLAGELFF. The chain employs TRBV7-9 and TRBJ2-2; tentative D call: TRBD1 (5 bases). Germline assignment: CDR1 SEHNR and CDR2 FQNEAQ (reference sequence). This CDR3 spans 11 amino acids. The V end lost 11 bases, the J end lost 6 bases, and 10 bases lay between the germline ends.

V usage is TRBV4-1 and J usage is TRBJ2-2; D may be TRBD1 (5 bases). The V and J ends lost 4 bases and 5 bases respectively, with 8 bases between them. This CDR3 has 13 residues. Per the germline V gene, CDR1 is MGHRA and CDR2 is YSYEKL. The CDR3 protein is CASSLGATGELFF. Here the CDR3 DNA reads TGCGCCAGCAGCCTAGGGGCGACCGGGGAGCTGTTTTTT.

The chain recombines TRBV28 with TRBJ2-1; D not certain. Germline CDR1 MDHEN, CDR2 SYDVKM. The V and J ends lost 3 bases and 8 bases respectively, with 8 bases between them. The CDR3 has 12 amino acids. CDR3 in DNA: TGTGCCAGCAGTTTCCAGCCTGATGAGCAGTTCTTC. Translated: CASSFQPDEQFF.

The chain recombines TRBV5-4 with TRBJ2-3; D ambiguous. V was pared by 4 bases and J by 3 bases, with 12 bases between. This CDR3 contains 14 residues. The germline V gene encodes CDR1 SGHNT and CDR2 YYREEE (reference sequence). DNA of the CDR3: TGTGCCAGCAGCAATCAAGACGGGACAGATACGCAGTATTTT. This gives the protein CASSNQDGTDTQYF.

In the case of this clone: In the same sample, other DNA sequences code for this CDR3. The rearrangement uses TRBV6-6 and TRBJ2-7, with D perhaps TRBD1 (5 bases). Germline-derived CDR1 and CDR2 are MNHNY and SVGAGI (reference sequence). There are 11 residues in the CDR3. V lost 6 bases to trimming and J lost 4 bases, with 7 bases between them. In nucleotides, the CDR3 is TGTGCCAGCAGGGGGCCATACGAGCAGTACTTC. This gives the protein CASRGPYEQYF.

The chain links TRBV27 to TRBJ2-7; D is undetermined. The germline V gene has CDR1 MNHEY and CDR2 SMNVEV (reference sequence). There are 13 residues in the CDR3. The V end lost 2 bases, the J end lost 2 bases, and 7 bases lay between the germline ends. CDR3: CASSLAIPYEQYF. CDR3 bases: TGTGCCAGCAGTTTAGCAATTCCCTACGAGCAGTACTTC.

This rearrangement joins TRBV7-8 to TRBJ1-5; the D is unclear. Per the germline V gene, CDR1 is SGHVS and CDR2 is FQNEAQ. There are 12 residues in the CDR3. V lost 1 base and J lost 7, with 5 bases in between. The CDR3 loop is CASSLGQQPQHF. As DNA, the CDR3 is TGTGCCAGCAGCTTAGGACAACAGCCCCAGCATTTT.

V usage is TRBV14 and J usage is TRBJ2-5, with unresolved D. The V gene's germline CDR1 is SGHDN and CDR2 FVKESK. Trimming cost V 5 bases and J 5 bases, with 12 bases left between them. The CDR3 contains 13 residues. CDR3 in amino acids: CASSRVWAETQYF. The CDR3 nucleotides read TGTGCCAGCAGCAGGGTTTGGGCTGAGACCCAGTACTTC. The whole variable domain, filled in from reference TRBV14 and TRBJ2-5, reads EAGVTQFPSHSVIEKGQTVTLRCDPISGHDNLYWYRRVMGKEIKFLLHFVKESKQDESGMPNNRFLAERTGGTYSTLKVQPAELEDSGVYFCASSRVWAETQYFGPGTRLLVL.